The rows below give T cell receptor beta chains drawn from one sample of a study of cytomegalovirus exposure and HLA in healthy donors. Here immunoSEQ multiplex PCR was the method, and the copy in TCRdb shows in-frame clones only, minus some. The sample includes around 95,000 clones, less than 85% seen only once; the top ten take under 2%. Sequencing was done on a sample of PBMCs. All receptors derive from a male donor in good health and CMV-seronegative. The CDR3 runs from the conserved cysteine through the conserved F or W. Each record gives: J gene, V gene, clone size, D gene, CDR3 protein, CDR3 DNA. D genes are given only for firm matches. The listing skips clone size in some rows; elsewhere it reads once, few, many or a size class.

j_gene: TRBJ1-3
v_gene: TRBV19
abundance: .
d_gene: .
CDR3aa: CASSQSGNTIYF
CDR3nt: TGTGCCAGTAGTCAATCTGGAAACACCATATATTTT

j_gene: TRBJ2-3
v_gene: TRBV9
abundance: .
d_gene: .
CDR3aa: CASSVGPGTDTQYF
CDR3nt: TGTGCCAGCAGCGTAGGACCGGGAACAGATACGCAGTATTTT

j_gene: TRBJ2-7
v_gene: TRBV30
abundance: .
d_gene: .
CDR3aa: CAWSIGQHYEQYF
CDR3nt: TGTGCCTGGAGTATTGGACAACACTACGAGCAGTACTTC

j_gene: TRBJ1-1
v_gene: TRBV6-5
abundance: .
d_gene: .
CDR3aa: CASRFVSMNTEAFF
CDR3nt: TGTGCCAGCAGGTTTGTTTCCATGAACACTGAAGCTTTCTTT

j_gene: TRBJ2-7
v_gene: TRBV9
abundance: .
d_gene: TRBD2
CDR3aa: CASSPGTSGSFSYEQYF
CDR3nt: TGTGCCAGCAGCCCAGGGACTAGCGGGAGCTTTAGCTACGAGCAGTACTTC

j_gene: TRBJ2-5
v_gene: TRBV6-1
abundance: few
d_gene: .
CDR3aa: CASSEFRQGETQYF
CDR3nt: TGTGCCAGCAGTGAATTTAGGCAGGGAGAGACCCAGTACTTC

j_gene: TRBJ2-1
v_gene: TRBV29-1
abundance: .
d_gene: TRBD2
CDR3aa: CSVEGLAGSSYNEQFF
CDR3nt: TGCAGCGTTGAAGGACTAGCGGGAAGTTCATACAATGAGCAGTTCTTC

j_gene: TRBJ2-7
v_gene: TRBV9
abundance: .
d_gene: TRBD1
CDR3aa: CASSVGDRAYEQYF
CDR3nt: TGTGCCAGCAGCGTAGGGGACAGGGCCTACGAGCAGTACTTC

j_gene: TRBJ1-1
v_gene: TRBV7-6
abundance: .
d_gene: .
CDR3aa: CASSLPGVNTEAFF
CDR3nt: TGTGCCAGCAGCTTACCCGGAGTGAACACTGAAGCTTTCTTT

j_gene: TRBJ2-2
v_gene: TRBV27
abundance: .
d_gene: TRBD1
CDR3aa: CASSGTGGPGELFF
CDR3nt: TGTGCCAGCAGCGGGACAGGGGGCCCTGGGGAGCTGTTTTTT

j_gene: TRBJ2-6
v_gene: TRBV28
abundance: .
d_gene: TRBD1
CDR3aa: CASSLTGNGANVLTF
CDR3nt: TGTGCCAGCAGTTTGACAGGGAACGGGGCCAACGTCCTGACTTTC

j_gene: TRBJ1-5
v_gene: TRBV4-1
abundance: .
d_gene: TRBD1
CDR3aa: CASSQDPGRGYYQPQHF
CDR3nt: TGCGCCAGCAGCCAAGATCCGGGCAGGGGGTATTATCAGCCCCAGCATTTT

j_gene: TRBJ1-2
v_gene: TRBV6-1
abundance: .
d_gene: TRBD1
CDR3aa: CASSERTGAGGYTF
CDR3nt: TGTGCCAGCAGTGAGCGGACAGGGGCCGGAGGCTACACCTTC

j_gene: TRBJ2-1
v_gene: TRBV9
abundance: once
d_gene: TRBD2
CDR3aa: CASSGGGRVGNEQFF
CDR3nt: TGTGCCAGCAGCGGTGGGGGGAGGGTGGGCAATGAGCAGTTCTTC

j_gene: TRBJ2-1
v_gene: TRBV19
abundance: .
d_gene: TRBD1
CDR3aa: CASSIQGDRPNQFF
CDR3nt: TGTGCCAGTAGTATACAAGGGGACAGGCCTAATCAGTTCTTC

j_gene: TRBJ2-1
v_gene: TRBV7-7
abundance: .
d_gene: TRBD2
CDR3aa: CASSTLAGVGYNEQFF
CDR3nt: TGTGCCAGCAGCACACTAGCGGGAGTTGGTTACAATGAGCAGTTCTTC

j_gene: TRBJ2-4
v_gene: TRBV19
abundance: .
d_gene: TRBD1
CDR3aa: CASSIIGTGGAKNIQYF
CDR3nt: TGTGCCAGTAGTATAATTGGGACAGGGGGTGCCAAAAACATTCAGTACTTC

j_gene: TRBJ2-3
v_gene: TRBV25-1
abundance: once
d_gene: .
CDR3aa: CASSRTGTDTQYF
CDR3nt: TGTGCCAGCAGTCGGACAGGCACAGATACGCAGTATTTT

j_gene: TRBJ2-4
v_gene: TRBV28
abundance: .
d_gene: .
CDR3aa: CASSLRVDIQYF
CDR3nt: TGTGCCAGCAGTCTCCGGGTGGACATTCAGTACTTC

j_gene: TRBJ2-3
v_gene: TRBV2
abundance: .
d_gene: .
CDR3aa: CASSPDLGGGDTQYF
CDR3nt: TGTGCCAGCAGTCCCGATTTGGGGGGAGGTGATACGCAGTATTTT

j_gene: TRBJ2-3
v_gene: TRBV4-3
abundance: .
d_gene: .
CDR3aa: CASSQLSADTQYF
CDR3nt: TGCGCCAGCAGCCAACTCTCCGCAGATACGCAGTATTTT

j_gene: TRBJ1-1
v_gene: TRBV10-3
abundance: .
d_gene: TRBD1
CDR3aa: CAISESTGDAFF
CDR3nt: TGTGCCATCAGTGAGTCGACAGGGGATGCTTTCTTT

j_gene: TRBJ1-5
v_gene: TRBV28
abundance: .
d_gene: .
CDR3aa: CASSFAGNQPQHF
CDR3nt: TGTGCCAGCAGTTTTGCAGGCAATCAGCCCCAGCATTTT

j_gene: TRBJ2-1
v_gene: TRBV7-2
abundance: once
d_gene: TRBD1
CDR3aa: CASSLAGQGYEQFF
CDR3nt: TGTGCCAGCAGCTTAGCCGGACAGGGGTATGAGCAGTTCTTC

j_gene: TRBJ2-1
v_gene: TRBV5-1
abundance: few
d_gene: TRBD2
CDR3aa: CASEALAGYNEQFF
CDR3nt: TGCGCCAGCGAAGCACTAGCGGGGTACAATGAGCAGTTCTTC

j_gene: TRBJ2-7
v_gene: TRBV5-1
abundance: .
d_gene: .
CDR3aa: CASSSLDRTLNEQYF
CDR3nt: TGCGCCAGCAGCTCATTAGATAGGACACTTAACGAGCAGTACTTC

j_gene: TRBJ2-7
v_gene: TRBV7-2
abundance: .
d_gene: .
CDR3aa: CASSLVVRGNEQYF
CDR3nt: TGTGCCAGCAGCTTAGTCGTTCGGGGTAACGAGCAGTACTTC

j_gene: TRBJ2-7
v_gene: TRBV5-1
abundance: .
d_gene: .
CDR3aa: CASSFNSFYEQYF
CDR3nt: TGCGCCAGCAGCTTTAATTCCTTTTACGAGCAGTACTTC

j_gene: TRBJ1-1
v_gene: TRBV19
abundance: .
d_gene: TRBD1
CDR3aa: CASKTGQGENTEAFF
CDR3nt: TGTGCCAGTAAGACCGGACAGGGGGAAAACACTGAAGCTTTCTTT

j_gene: TRBJ2-3
v_gene: TRBV5-6
abundance: .
d_gene: TRBD1
CDR3aa: CASSHGQGEADTQYF
CDR3nt: TGTGCCAGCAGCCATGGACAGGGTGAGGCAGATACGCAGTATTTT

j_gene: TRBJ1-2
v_gene: TRBV10-2
abundance: .
d_gene: .
CDR3aa: CASSAGKNYGYTF
CDR3nt: TGCGCCAGCAGTGCAGGGAAGAACTATGGCTACACCTTC

j_gene: TRBJ2-7
v_gene: TRBV6-6
abundance: .
d_gene: TRBD1
CDR3aa: CASTSGQGLSYEQYF
CDR3nt: TGTGCCAGCACATCCGGACAGGGCCTCTCCTACGAGCAGTACTTC

j_gene: TRBJ1-1
v_gene: TRBV30
abundance: .
d_gene: TRBD1
CDR3aa: CAWGQGAVEAFF
CDR3nt: TGTGCCTGGGGGCAGGGGGCTGTTGAAGCTTTCTTT

j_gene: TRBJ1-2
v_gene: TRBV19
abundance: .
d_gene: TRBD1
CDR3aa: CASSSRGGGGYGYTF
CDR3nt: TGTGCCAGTAGTTCCAGAGGAGGGGGCGGCTATGGCTACACCTTC

j_gene: TRBJ2-7
v_gene: TRBV7-9
abundance: .
d_gene: TRBD1
CDR3aa: CASNDRGQYEQYF
CDR3nt: TGTGCCAGCAACGACAGGGGACAATACGAGCAGTACTTC

j_gene: TRBJ1-5
v_gene: TRBV7-2
abundance: .
d_gene: TRBD1
CDR3aa: CASSPSGGLKAQHF
CDR3nt: TGTGCCAGCAGCCCTTCAGGGGGCTTAAAGGCCCAGCATTTT

j_gene: TRBJ1-4
v_gene: TRBV28
abundance: .
d_gene: .
CDR3aa: CASSLHKSTGPNEKLFF
CDR3nt: TGTGCCAGCAGTTTACACAAGTCGACAGGCCCTAATGAAAAACTGTTTTTT

j_gene: TRBJ2-2
v_gene: TRBV27
abundance: .
d_gene: TRBD2
CDR3aa: CASSLSIVLAANTGELFF
CDR3nt: TGTGCCAGCAGTTTATCAATCGTCCTAGCGGCGAACACCGGGGAGCTGTTTTTT

j_gene: TRBJ2-1
v_gene: TRBV18
abundance: few
d_gene: .
CDR3aa: CASSPGGAGVEQFF
CDR3nt: TGTGCCAGCTCACCAGGGGGCGCGGGAGTTGAGCAGTTCTTC

j_gene: TRBJ2-5
v_gene: TRBV9
abundance: few
d_gene: .
CDR3aa: CASSAPIQGRETQYF
CDR3nt: TGTGCCAGCAGCGCCCCGATACAGGGGAGGGAGACCCAGTACTTC

j_gene: TRBJ1-2
v_gene: TRBV25-1
abundance: .
d_gene: TRBD1
CDR3aa: CASSETGGYGYGYTF
CDR3nt: TGTGCCAGCAGTGAAACAGGGGGCTACGGCTATGGCTACACCTTC

j_gene: TRBJ1-4
v_gene: TRBV7-8
abundance: .
d_gene: .
CDR3aa: CASSPQGWEKLFF
CDR3nt: TGTGCCAGCAGCCCCCAGGGGTGGGAAAAACTGTTTTTT

j_gene: TRBJ1-1
v_gene: TRBV25-1
abundance: .
d_gene: .
CDR3aa: CASRVGTEAFF
CDR3nt: TGTGCCAGCAGGGTCGGCACTGAAGCTTTCTTT

j_gene: TRBJ2-7
v_gene: TRBV7-9
abundance: .
d_gene: .
CDR3aa: CASSLALRWYEQYF
CDR3nt: TGTGCCAGCAGCTTAGCGCTACGTTGGTACGAGCAGTACTTC

j_gene: TRBJ2-7
v_gene: TRBV6-6
abundance: .
d_gene: TRBD2
CDR3aa: CASSRTSSGGAYEQYF
CDR3nt: TGTGCCAGCAGTAGAACCTCTAGCGGGGGTGCCTACGAGCAGTACTTC

j_gene: TRBJ1-2
v_gene: TRBV4-3
abundance: .
d_gene: .
CDR3aa: CASSQATNRALSYTF
CDR3nt: TGCGCCAGCAGCCAAGCTACTAACAGGGCTCTGAGCTACACCTTC

j_gene: TRBJ2-7
v_gene: TRBV27
abundance: .
d_gene: TRBD1
CDR3aa: CASSPGQGKAYEQYF
CDR3nt: TGTGCCAGCAGTCCCGGACAGGGAAAGGCCTACGAGCAGTACTTC

j_gene: TRBJ2-7
v_gene: TRBV5-1
abundance: .
d_gene: TRBD2
CDR3aa: CASSLAGGLAGMRSYEQYF
CDR3nt: TGCGCCAGCAGCTTGGCGGGTGGTCTAGCGGGAATGCGCTCCTACGAGCAGTACTTC

j_gene: TRBJ1-2
v_gene: TRBV10-3
abundance: .
d_gene: .
CDR3aa: CAISESQGVTGYTF
CDR3nt: TGTGCCATCAGTGAGTCACAGGGTGTTACTGGCTACACCTTC

j_gene: TRBJ2-3
v_gene: TRBV11-3
abundance: .
d_gene: .
CDR3aa: CASSLTGTSTDTQYF
CDR3nt: TGTGCCAGCAGCCTGACAGGGACTAGCACAGATACGCAGTATTTT

j_gene: TRBJ2-5
v_gene: TRBV5-6
abundance: .
d_gene: .
CDR3aa: CASSLAWGSAQETQYF
CDR3nt: TGTGCCAGCAGCTTGGCCTGGGGCAGCGCCCAAGAGACCCAGTACTTC

j_gene: TRBJ2-5
v_gene: TRBV5-1
abundance: .
d_gene: .
CDR3aa: CASSPPSVGGYQETQYF
CDR3nt: TGCGCCAGCAGCCCCCCAAGTGTGGGAGGCTACCAAGAGACCCAGTACTTC

j_gene: TRBJ1-2
v_gene: TRBV9
abundance: .
d_gene: .
CDR3aa: CASSASGSANYGYTF
CDR3nt: TGTGCCAGCAGCGCCTCTGGTAGTGCTAACTATGGCTACACCTTC